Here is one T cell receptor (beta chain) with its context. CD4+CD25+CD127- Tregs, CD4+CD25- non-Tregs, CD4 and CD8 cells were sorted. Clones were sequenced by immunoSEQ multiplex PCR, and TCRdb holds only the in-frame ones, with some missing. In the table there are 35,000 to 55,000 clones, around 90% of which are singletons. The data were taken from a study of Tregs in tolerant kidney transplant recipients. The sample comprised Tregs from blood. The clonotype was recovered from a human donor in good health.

The CDR3 DNA follows: TGCGCCAGCAGCTTGCCCTGGACTAGCGGGGGGATTGAGCAGTTCTTC. Translating gives CASSLPWTSGGIEQFF. This chain uses TRBV5-1 with TRBJ2-1; 14 positions agree with TRBD2. Germline assignment: CDR1 SGHRS and CDR2 YFSETQ. This CDR3 contains 16 residues. With 1 base clipped from V and 9 bases from J, the junction kept 6 bases outside the gene matches.